These T cell receptor beta chains were read from a single sample in a study of blood T cell repertoires in COVID-19. The protocol was immunoSEQ multiplex PCR, while the TCRdb copy is restricted to in-frame clones and leaves out a portion. The data contain roughly 97,000 clones, less than 90% of them singletons. Sequenced: peripheral blood. These receptors were taken from a human donor in a cohort sampled during active COVID-19. Both conserved end residues are part of each CDR3. A D gene is named only where the DNA matches it firmly.

D: NA
J: TRBJ1-6
V: TRBV6-5
DNA: TGTGCCAGCAGGACGATCTTTCAGGGGCCACCCCTCCACTTT
CDR3: CASRTIFQGPPLHF

D: NA
J: TRBJ2-7
V: TRBV2
DNA: TGTGCCAGACAGGGATCCGACGAGCAGTACTTC
CDR3: CARQGSDEQYF

D: NA
J: TRBJ1-2
V: TRBV7-9
DNA: TGTGCCAGCAGCTCCTCATCCAGGGTCGGTGGCTACACCTTC
CDR3: CASSSSSRVGGYTF

D: NA
J: TRBJ2-2
V: TRBV9
DNA: TGTGCCAGCAGCGTAGCGGGGGGCGGAACCGGGGAGCTGTTTTTT
CDR3: CASSVAGGGTGELFF

D: NA
J: TRBJ2-2
V: TRBV27
DNA: TGTGCCAGCAGTTTAGCTCAGGGGGGACGGACCGGGGAGCTGTTTTTT
CDR3: CASSLAQGGRTGELFF

D: NA
J: TRBJ1-2
V: TRBV7-2
DNA: TGTGCCAGCAGCTTAGTGTCGGGGGGCGACTATGGCTACACCTTC
CDR3: CASSLVSGGDYGYTF

D: NA
J: TRBJ2-1
V: TRBV5-5
DNA: TGTGCCAGCAGCTTTATCTCCGGGTTGGGCAATGAGCAGTTCTTC
CDR3: CASSFISGLGNEQFF

D: NA
J: TRBJ1-1
V: TRBV7-2
DNA: TGTGCCAGCAGCTTCGTATCTGGCACAATCTTGAACACTGAAGCTTTCTTT
CDR3: CASSFVSGTILNTEAFF

D: NA
J: TRBJ1-2
V: TRBV28
DNA: TGTGCCAGCAGTCATGGACAGCTCTATGGCTACACCTTC
CDR3: CASSHGQLYGYTF

D: TRBD1
J: TRBJ2-1
V: TRBV18
DNA: TGTGCCAGCTCACCGGGGACAGGATCCTACAATGAGCAGTTCTTC
CDR3: CASSPGTGSYNEQFF

D: NA
J: TRBJ1-3
V: TRBV18
DNA: TGTGCCAGCTCACCACCACATCAGTTCTCTGGAAACACCATATATTTT
CDR3: CASSPPHQFSGNTIYF

D: NA
J: TRBJ2-5
V: TRBV9
DNA: TGTGCCGGCAGCGTAGGTCCCTACCAAGAGACCCAGTACTTC
CDR3: CAGSVGPYQETQYF

D: TRBD1
J: TRBJ2-1
V: TRBV18
DNA: TGTGCCAGCTCCCCGGACAGGTACAATGAGCAGTTCTTC
CDR3: CASSPDRYNEQFF

D: TRBD1
J: TRBJ1-5
V: TRBV2
DNA: TGTGCCAGCAGTTTAACCCCTGGACAGGGCCCAAGTCAGCCCCAGCATTTT
CDR3: CASSLTPGQGPSQPQHF

D: TRBD1
J: TRBJ1-5
V: TRBV28
DNA: TGTGCCAGCAGTGGTACAGGGGGAAATCAGCCCCAGCATTTT
CDR3: CASSGTGGNQPQHF